This T cell receptor (beta chain) was sequenced for a study of tumor-infiltrating lymphocytes in primary liver carcinoma. General study points: Tumor-adjacent and tumor-blood pairs shared less of their repertoires than tumor region pairs shared.

RNA and DNA were co-extracted from approximately 20-30 mg of unsorted bulk tissue. From 500 ng total RNA, TCR beta cDNA was generated with a primer in the constant region. Three nested multiplex PCR rounds, a slightly modified ARM-PCR method, built the TCR beta libraries. TCRdb re-derived calls from the multiplex PCR reads in MiXCR, one entry per CDR3 protein. The profile shows around 37,000 distinct CDR3 sequences, roughly 77% of them singletons. Worth noting for this clonotype: Its cognate antigen is unknown. The junction departs from the called germline gene at one end, perhaps through a read error.

The source of this sequence is a man between 35 and 55 years old with primary liver carcinoma and hepatitis B virus infection. Sequences were obtained from tumor-adjacent normal liver tissue.

The CDR3 spells CAWAYTDAQYF. DNA for the CDR3: TGTGCCTGGGCCTATACAGATGCGCAGTATTTT. The rearrangement uses TRBV30 and TRBJ2-3, with no clear D. The germline V gene encodes CDR1 GTSNPN and CDR2 SVGIG (reference sequence). This CDR3 comprises 11 residues.